This T cell receptor (beta chain) was sequenced for a study of blood T cells in healthy people across ages. From germline, CDR1 is LGHNA and CDR2 YSLEER. The CDR3 is 17 residues long. The trim removed 0 bases at V and 8 bases at J, leaving 12 bases unmatched. Then a second PCR, running roughly 7 to 11 cycles, was carried out with a sample-barcoded 5' primer and a J-beta primer mix. Each CDR3 protein gets one entry after TCRdb re-called the 5' RACE reads with MiXCR. The table includes approximately 730,000 distinct CDR3 sequences, approximately 39% detected once. Sequencing was carried out using blood. The clonotype was recovered from a woman aged 55-70 years in good health. The V and J genes are TRBV4-3 and TRBJ2-1, with TRBD2 matching over 8 bases. Here the CDR3 DNA reads TGCGCCAGCAGCCAAGAGTCCGGGGCGGGGGGATACGATGAGCAGTTCTTC. Protein product: CASSQESGAGGYDEQFF.